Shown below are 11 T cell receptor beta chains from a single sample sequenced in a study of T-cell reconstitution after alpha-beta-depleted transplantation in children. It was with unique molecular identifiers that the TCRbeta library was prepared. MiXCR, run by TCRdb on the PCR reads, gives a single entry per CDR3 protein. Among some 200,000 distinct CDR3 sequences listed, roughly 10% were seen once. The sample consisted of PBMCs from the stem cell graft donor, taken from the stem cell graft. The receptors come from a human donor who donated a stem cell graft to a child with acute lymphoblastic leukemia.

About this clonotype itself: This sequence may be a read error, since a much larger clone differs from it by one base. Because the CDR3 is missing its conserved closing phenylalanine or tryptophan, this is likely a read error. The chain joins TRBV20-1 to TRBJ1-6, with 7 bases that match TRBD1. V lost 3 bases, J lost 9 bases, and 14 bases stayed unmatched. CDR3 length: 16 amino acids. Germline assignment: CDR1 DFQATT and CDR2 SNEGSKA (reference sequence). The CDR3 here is CSARAGPQGVSSPLHY. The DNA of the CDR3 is TGCAGTGCTAGGGCAGGCCCCCAGGGGGTGAGTTCACCCCTCCACTAT.

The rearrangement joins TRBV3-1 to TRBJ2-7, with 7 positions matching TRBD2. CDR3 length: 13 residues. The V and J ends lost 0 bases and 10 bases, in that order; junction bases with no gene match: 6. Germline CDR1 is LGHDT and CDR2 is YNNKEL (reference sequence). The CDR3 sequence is CASSQDWRGSQYF. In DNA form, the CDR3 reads TGTGCCAGCAGCCAAGATTGGCGGGGGAGTCAGTACTTC.

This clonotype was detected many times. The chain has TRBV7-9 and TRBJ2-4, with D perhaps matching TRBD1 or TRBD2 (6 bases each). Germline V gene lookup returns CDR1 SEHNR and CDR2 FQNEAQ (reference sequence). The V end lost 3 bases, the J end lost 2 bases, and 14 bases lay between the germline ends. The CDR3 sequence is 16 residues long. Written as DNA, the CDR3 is TGTGCCAGCAGCTTTGTGGGGGGCTTGCCCAAAAACATTCAGTACTTC. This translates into CASSFVGGLPKNIQYF.

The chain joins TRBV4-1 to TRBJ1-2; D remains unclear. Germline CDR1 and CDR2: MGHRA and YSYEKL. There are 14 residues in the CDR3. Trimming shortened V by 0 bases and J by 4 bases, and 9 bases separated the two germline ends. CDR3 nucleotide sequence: TGCGCCAGCAGCCAAGAACCTTTGAGCTATGGCTACACCTTC. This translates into CASSQEPLSYGYTF.

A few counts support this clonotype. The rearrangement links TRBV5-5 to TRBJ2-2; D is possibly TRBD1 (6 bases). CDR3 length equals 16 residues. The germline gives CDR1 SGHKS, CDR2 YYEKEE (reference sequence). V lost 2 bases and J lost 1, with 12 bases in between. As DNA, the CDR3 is TGTGCCAGCAGCTTCGTGCGACAGGAGAACACCGGGGAGCTGTTTTTT. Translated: CASSFVRQENTGELFF.

In DNA form, the CDR3 reads TGTGCCTGGGCCGGGGGCCGCAGAGTATATACTGAAGCTTTCTTT. Its protein product is CAWAGGRRVYTEAFF. This chain links TRBV30 with TRBJ1-1; tentative D call: TRBD1 (6 bases). Germline lookup yields CDR1 GTSNPN and CDR2 SVGIG (reference sequence). Trimming took 5 bases from V and 5 from J, leaving 21 bases between them. The CDR3 contains 15 residues.

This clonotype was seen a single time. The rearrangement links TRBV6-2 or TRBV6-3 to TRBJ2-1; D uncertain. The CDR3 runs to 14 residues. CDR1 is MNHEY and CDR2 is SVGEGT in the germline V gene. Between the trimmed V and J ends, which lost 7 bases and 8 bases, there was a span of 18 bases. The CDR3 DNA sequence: TGTGCCAGCACCCGAGTGGGCGCGCCGGATGAGCAGTTCTTC. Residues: CASTRVGAPDEQFF.

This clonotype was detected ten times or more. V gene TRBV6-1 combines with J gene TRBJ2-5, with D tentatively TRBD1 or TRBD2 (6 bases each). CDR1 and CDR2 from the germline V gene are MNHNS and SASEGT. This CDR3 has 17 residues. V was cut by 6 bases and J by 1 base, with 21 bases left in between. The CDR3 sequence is CASSRLGGGVTQETQYF. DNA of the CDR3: TGTGCCAGCAGCCGGCTCGGGGGCGGGGTCACCCAAGAGACCCAGTACTTC.

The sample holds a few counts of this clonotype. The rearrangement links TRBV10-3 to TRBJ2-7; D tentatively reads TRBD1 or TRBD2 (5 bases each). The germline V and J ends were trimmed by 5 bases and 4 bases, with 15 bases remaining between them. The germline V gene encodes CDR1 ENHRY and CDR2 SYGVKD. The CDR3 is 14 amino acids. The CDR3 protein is CAISRDAGLYEQYF. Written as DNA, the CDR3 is TGTGCCATCAGTAGGGACGCGGGCCTATACGAGCAGTACTTC.

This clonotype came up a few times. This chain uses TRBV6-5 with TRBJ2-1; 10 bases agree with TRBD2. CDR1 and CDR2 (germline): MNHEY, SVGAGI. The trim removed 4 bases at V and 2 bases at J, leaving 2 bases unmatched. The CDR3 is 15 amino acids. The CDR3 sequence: CASSLTSGPYNEQFF. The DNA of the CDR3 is TGTGCCAGCAGTTTGACTAGCGGGCCCTACAATGAGCAGTTCTTC.

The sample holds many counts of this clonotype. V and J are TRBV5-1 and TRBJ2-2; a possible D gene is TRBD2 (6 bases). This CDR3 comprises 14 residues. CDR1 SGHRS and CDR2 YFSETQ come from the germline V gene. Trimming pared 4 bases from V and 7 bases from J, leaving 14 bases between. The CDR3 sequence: CASSLDYEGGELFF. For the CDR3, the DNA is TGCGCCAGCAGCCTGGACTACGAGGGCGGGGAGCTGTTTTTT.